Below, one T cell receptor (beta chain) is given with its context. It lacks a known antigen. Per-base quality was not reported, and no clone a single base away is much larger than it. These data originate in a study of identical twins (dated by TCRdb to 2016 to 2017). Describing the broader study: The study deep-sequenced TCR alpha and beta repertoires from monozygotic twins, unrelated adults of various ages and cord blood to test whether fetal clonotypes persist. To rule out contamination, the twin experiments were replicated at different times with different library preparation protocols.

Library preparation used 5' RACE. Sequencing was performed on an Illumina HiSeq 2000. A universal primer binding site was introduced by template switching, and a unique molecular identifier was present in the final cDNA, enabling accurate counting of TCR cDNA molecules. Specific primers in the conserved constant-segment region were used to synthesize first-strand cDNA for the TCR alpha and beta chains. To control for contamination, every cDNA library carried two barcodes: a SMART-Mk sample barcode plus Illumina barcodes. TruSeq adapter sequences along with Illumina sample barcodes were introduced in two successive PCR steps. Sequencing of the TCR alpha and beta cDNA libraries was done on the Illumina HiSeq platform using custom primers. In the original analysis: Unique molecular identifiers were extracted from raw reads with MiGEC, and CDR3 positions were determined with MiXCR. For each individual, recombination models were inferred using an EM algorithm with the repgenHMM and IGoR tools. The tcR package in R was used for shared clonotype analysis, with sharing normalized by the product of cloneset sizes. To study raw recombination without the effects of thymic and clonal selection, out-of-frame nonproductive sequences were analyzed. TCRdb trimmed the raw reads at Q25, called clones with MiXCR and kept productive beta chains. Under each unique CDR3 protein, matching rows form one entry showing the most common genes and DNA. The V and J calls were not made by the authors but by TCRdb's processing. Present in this sample are around 490,000 distinct CDR3 sequences, approximately 20% of which were seen just once. The ten most abundant clones make up about 0.5% of the sample.

Reading from cysteine to phenylalanine, the CDR3 counts 13 amino acids. Of all the DNA, just the CDR3 is kept, 39 bases in frame from base 1. The V end gives up 8 bases and the J end 6 bases, leaving 7 bases in the junction not matched to a gene. CDR1 LGHDT and CDR2 YNNKEL were looked up in the germline V gene (reference sequence). Every donor in the study was a healthy Caucasian. The twin cohort consisted of three pairs of female monozygotic twins, all aged roughly 18 to 30 years. Positive isolation kits from Invitrogen were used to isolate the CD4+ and CD8+ T cell populations. Results the study describes overall, beyond this receptor: In monozygotic twins, recombination models systematically underestimated out-of-frame TCR alpha sharing, but the models matched the sharing seen between unrelated individuals. Abundant cord blood beta clonotypes carried fewer insertions; young adult naive repertoires showed a weaker similar trend, while memory repertoires showed none. Because the same donors could not be followed over many years, the conclusions depended on cross-sectional statistical analysis. Compared with coincidental sharing between unrelated individuals, an excess of low generation-probability sequences was observed among out-of-frame TCR alpha sequences shared between twins. Excess twin sharing in beta out-of-frame sequences was weaker because fewer shared sequences lowered the signal-to-noise ratio. Zero-insertion analyses could be partly confounded by invariant T cells such as MAIT and iNKT, though diverse VJ usage argued against such confounding for most clonotypes.

These data also formed part of another study, on yellow fever vaccine responses in identical twins. In that second paper, the authors write: The authors reported that the T cell response to vaccination in identical twins appeared partly convergent and partly personalized. In the study, vaccine-responding T cell clones were precisely tracked in identical twins.

The chain joins TRBV3-1 to TRBJ2-3, and TRBD2 matches 8 of the central bases. What was sequenced was CD4+ T cells sorted from blood. The origin of this receptor is a young woman in good health. The DNA sequence is as follows: TGTGCCAGCGGGGGACTAGGGTCTGATACGCAGTATTTT. It specifies CASGGLGSDTQYF.